This is a list of T cell receptor beta chains from one sample in a study of T-cell reconstitution after alpha-beta-depleted transplantation in children. One entry per CDR3 protein results from TCRdb running MiXCR on the PCR reads. The sample yields 450,000 to 550,000 distinct CDR3 sequences, roughly 10% seen once. The specimen comprised PBMCs, mostly from graft donor cells, sampled 180 days after TCRalphabeta/CD19-depleted stem cell transplant. All receptors derive from a female patient aged 2 to 10 who had a stem cell transplant for aplastic anemia, so the T cells may come from the graft donor. Each CDR3 is given with its conserved first and last residue. A D gene is named only where the DNA matches it firmly. Clone size is stated in some rows and not others, as once, few, many or a class when expanded.

d_gene: NA
v_gene: TRBV30
abundance: NA
j_gene: TRBJ2-1
CDR3nt: TGTGCCTGGAACCCTCGCTCCTACAATGAGCAGTTCTTC
CDR3aa: CAWNPRSYNEQFF

d_gene: NA
v_gene: TRBV27
abundance: few
j_gene: TRBJ2-1
CDR3nt: TGTGCCAGCAGTAGCTTGGGAGTAGGGGGAGCGATAGACAATGAGCAGTTCTTC
CDR3aa: CASSSLGVGGAIDNEQFF

d_gene: NA
v_gene: TRBV29-1
abundance: few
j_gene: TRBJ2-5
CDR3nt: TGCAGCGTTGGGGGCTTCCGGGGGTCCGGGGTACAAGAGACCCAGTACTTC
CDR3aa: CSVGGFRGSGVQETQYF

d_gene: NA
v_gene: TRBV10-3
abundance: NA
j_gene: TRBJ2-3
CDR3nt: TGTGCCATCAGTGATAGCGGTAGCACAGATACGCAGTATTTT
CDR3aa: CAISDSGSTDTQYF

d_gene: TRBD1
v_gene: TRBV27
abundance: few
j_gene: TRBJ2-6
CDR3nt: TGTGCCAGCAGTTTATCGGGACAGACCTTCTCTGGGGCCAACGTCCTGACTTTC
CDR3aa: CASSLSGQTFSGANVLTF

d_gene: TRBD1
v_gene: TRBV7-9
abundance: few
j_gene: TRBJ1-2
CDR3nt: TGTGCCAGCAGCCATTGGACAGGTAGCTATGGCTACACCTTC
CDR3aa: CASSHWTGSYGYTF

d_gene: NA
v_gene: TRBV7-2
abundance: NA
j_gene: TRBJ2-1
CDR3nt: TGTGCCAGCAGCCTTACGGGGTCGGGGAATGAGCAGTTCTTC
CDR3aa: CASSLTGSGNEQFF

d_gene: NA
v_gene: TRBV15
abundance: NA
j_gene: TRBJ2-5
CDR3nt: TGTGCCACCAGCAGAGATCTTGCCAGCGAGACCCAGTACTTC
CDR3aa: CATSRDLASETQYF

d_gene: NA
v_gene: TRBV7-6
abundance: many
j_gene: TRBJ1-1
CDR3nt: TGTGCCAGCAGCTTAGGTGCGCGGATGAACACTGAAGCTTTCTTT
CDR3aa: CASSLGARMNTEAFF

d_gene: NA
v_gene: TRBV7-9
abundance: NA
j_gene: TRBJ2-3
CDR3nt: TGTGCCAGCAGCTTAGGTACTGCCGCAGATACGCAGTATTTT
CDR3aa: CASSLGTAADTQYF

d_gene: NA
v_gene: TRBV29-1
abundance: NA
j_gene: TRBJ2-1
CDR3nt: TGCAGCGTTGAATGGCTCTCCCTTTACAATGAGCAGTTCTTC
CDR3aa: CSVEWLSLYNEQFF

d_gene: NA
v_gene: TRBV6-5
abundance: NA
j_gene: TRBJ2-1
CDR3nt: TGTGCCAGCAGTTACTCGCAGTACACGAGGGAGGTTCAGTTCTTC
CDR3aa: CASSYSQYTREVQFF

d_gene: TRBD1
v_gene: TRBV7-9
abundance: many
j_gene: TRBJ1-6
CDR3nt: TGTGCCAGCAGCAAACAGGGGGGTTCACCCCTCCACTTT
CDR3aa: CASSKQGGSPLHF

d_gene: NA
v_gene: TRBV30
abundance: few
j_gene: TRBJ1-5
CDR3nt: TGTGCCTGGAGTTCAGGAATCAGCAATCAGCCCCAGCATTTT
CDR3aa: CAWSSGISNQPQHF

d_gene: TRBD2
v_gene: TRBV5-1
abundance: NA
j_gene: TRBJ2-1
CDR3nt: TGCGCCAGCAGCTTGAGAGGGAGGGGAAGTGGTGAGCAGTTCTTC
CDR3aa: CASSLRGRGSGEQFF

d_gene: TRBD1
v_gene: TRBV19
abundance: NA
j_gene: TRBJ2-4
CDR3nt: TGTGCCAGCCAAACCGGGACAGGGGGCTTTTCAAGCATTCAGTACTTC
CDR3aa: CASQTGTGGFSSIQYF

d_gene: NA
v_gene: TRBV2
abundance: many
j_gene: TRBJ2-1
CDR3nt: TGTGCCAGCAGTCCCCCGGGGCGCGAGAGGGAGTTCTTC
CDR3aa: CASSPPGREREFF

d_gene: TRBD1
v_gene: TRBV20-1
abundance: many
j_gene: TRBJ2-1
CDR3nt: TGCAGTGCTAGAGATCTACAGGGGGCCTACAATGAGCAGTTCTTC
CDR3aa: CSARDLQGAYNEQFF

d_gene: TRBD1
v_gene: TRBV15
abundance: NA
j_gene: TRBJ2-4
CDR3nt: TGTGCCACCCGCATCGACAGGGCGGCCAAAAACATTCAGTACTTC
CDR3aa: CATRIDRAAKNIQYF

d_gene: NA
v_gene: TRBV10-3
abundance: few
j_gene: TRBJ2-5
CDR3nt: TGTGCCAGTCGGGACCAAAGCCAAGAGACCCAGTACTTC
CDR3aa: CASRDQSQETQYF

d_gene: NA
v_gene: TRBV20-1
abundance: few
j_gene: TRBJ1-1
CDR3nt: TGCAGTGCTTGCCCGTTGGGGGAGGGGATGAACACTGAAGCTTTCTTT
CDR3aa: CSACPLGEGMNTEAFF

d_gene: NA
v_gene: TRBV5-1
abundance: many
j_gene: TRBJ1-4
CDR3nt: TGCGCCAGCAGCAATGACAGAGTGGAAGAAAAACTGTTTTTT
CDR3aa: CASSNDRVEEKLFF

d_gene: NA
v_gene: TRBV28
abundance: few
j_gene: TRBJ2-1
CDR3nt: TGTGCCAGCAGTTTGCTCCAAAGGGGTGAGCAGTTCTTC
CDR3aa: CASSLLQRGEQFF

d_gene: NA
v_gene: TRBV15
abundance: few
j_gene: TRBJ2-3
CDR3nt: TGTGCCACCAGCAGAGACGAAGACCGACCCCGGTCGAGGACAGATACGCAGTATTTT
CDR3aa: CATSRDEDRPRSRTDTQYF

d_gene: TRBD1
v_gene: TRBV7-9
abundance: few
j_gene: TRBJ1-5
CDR3nt: TGTGCCAGAGTAGGGGGCCCCAATCAGCCCCAGCATTTT
CDR3aa: CARVGGPNQPQHF

d_gene: NA
v_gene: TRBV7-9
abundance: NA
j_gene: TRBJ2-7
CDR3nt: TGTGCCAGCAGCTTATGGGTCCTTGGACACCACTACGAGCAGTACTTC
CDR3aa: CASSLWVLGHHYEQYF

d_gene: TRBD2
v_gene: TRBV20-1
abundance: NA
j_gene: TRBJ2-1
CDR3nt: TGCAGTGCTAGAGATCCTGGACTAGCGGAGTTCTACAATGAGCAGTTCTTC
CDR3aa: CSARDPGLAEFYNEQFF

d_gene: NA
v_gene: TRBV7-3
abundance: NA
j_gene: TRBJ2-1
CDR3nt: TGTGCCAGCAGCCCCAACCATTTTCCGAGCTCCTACAATGAGCAGTTCTTC
CDR3aa: CASSPNHFPSSYNEQFF

d_gene: TRBD2
v_gene: TRBV29-1
abundance: many
j_gene: TRBJ2-1
CDR3nt: TGCAGCGTGCCTAGCGGGAGGTCACCCTACAATGAGCAGTTCTTC
CDR3aa: CSVPSGRSPYNEQFF

d_gene: TRBD1
v_gene: TRBV7-9
abundance: few
j_gene: TRBJ2-1
CDR3nt: TGTGCCAGCAGCGACACCTCCGGGACAGGGGATATAAAGCAGTTCTTC
CDR3aa: CASSDTSGTGDIKQFF

d_gene: NA
v_gene: TRBV12-3/TRBV12-4
abundance: NA
j_gene: TRBJ2-7
CDR3nt: TGTGCCAGCAGTTACGAGGGCTACGAGCAGTACTTC
CDR3aa: CASSYEGYEQYF

d_gene: NA
v_gene: TRBV4-3
abundance: few
j_gene: TRBJ2-5
CDR3nt: TGCGCCAGCAGCCAAGGGGGATGGCCCCTGAGCGCCCGACAAGAGACCCAGTACTTC
CDR3aa: CASSQGGWPLSARQETQYF

d_gene: NA
v_gene: TRBV30
abundance: few
j_gene: TRBJ2-1
CDR3nt: TGTGCCTGGAGTCTCGGGCCTTACAATGAGCAGTTCTTC
CDR3aa: CAWSLGPYNEQFF

d_gene: NA
v_gene: TRBV12-3/TRBV12-4
abundance: many
j_gene: TRBJ2-2
CDR3nt: TGTGCCAGCACCCAGGGTGTATCCGGGGAGCTGTTTTTT
CDR3aa: CASTQGVSGELFF

d_gene: NA
v_gene: TRBV6-5
abundance: few
j_gene: TRBJ1-6
CDR3nt: TGTGCCAGCAGTTACTCAACAGGCGATATCTATAATTCACCCCTCCACTTT
CDR3aa: CASSYSTGDIYNSPLHF

d_gene: NA
v_gene: TRBV18
abundance: NA
j_gene: TRBJ1-5
CDR3nt: TGTGCCAGCTCACCACGGTCCCAGGTGGGGAGTCCCCAGCATTTT
CDR3aa: CASSPRSQVGSPQHF

d_gene: NA
v_gene: TRBV29-1
abundance: NA
j_gene: TRBJ1-4
CDR3nt: TGCAGCGCCCAAAGGGACGGCGAAAAACTGTTTTTT
CDR3aa: CSAQRDGEKLFF

d_gene: TRBD2
v_gene: TRBV29-1
abundance: NA
j_gene: TRBJ2-1
CDR3nt: TGCAGCGGAACTAGCGGATCCTACAATGAGCAGTTCTTC
CDR3aa: CSGTSGSYNEQFF

d_gene: NA
v_gene: TRBV7-2
abundance: many
j_gene: TRBJ2-3
CDR3nt: TGTGCCAGCAGCTCCGGGCCTCGCACAGATACGCAGTATTTT
CDR3aa: CASSSGPRTDTQYF

d_gene: TRBD1
v_gene: TRBV28
abundance: many
j_gene: TRBJ2-5
CDR3nt: TGTGCCAGCAGTTTACCTGGGACAGGGGGAGAGACCCAGTACTTC
CDR3aa: CASSLPGTGGETQYF

d_gene: NA
v_gene: TRBV28
abundance: few
j_gene: TRBJ2-7
CDR3nt: TGTGCCAGCAGTTCGTCAGGGAACGAGCAGTACTTC
CDR3aa: CASSSSGNEQYF

d_gene: NA
v_gene: TRBV28
abundance: NA
j_gene: TRBJ2-2
CDR3nt: TGTGCCAGCTCGAAAAAGGTTTTAGAGCTGTTTTTT
CDR3aa: CASSKKVLELFF

d_gene: NA
v_gene: TRBV29-1
abundance: many
j_gene: TRBJ2-2
CDR3nt: TGCAGCGTTGGACTTTGGGGGAACACCGGGGAGCTGTTTTTT
CDR3aa: CSVGLWGNTGELFF

d_gene: NA
v_gene: TRBV4-3
abundance: NA
j_gene: TRBJ2-3
CDR3nt: TGCGCCAGCAGCCAGTGGGGGGCGTTAGATACGCAGTATTTT
CDR3aa: CASSQWGALDTQYF

d_gene: NA
v_gene: TRBV30
abundance: few
j_gene: TRBJ1-2
CDR3nt: TGTGCCTGGAGCGCCCTATTCTACACCTTC
CDR3aa: CAWSALFYTF

d_gene: NA
v_gene: TRBV3-1
abundance: NA
j_gene: TRBJ1-1
CDR3nt: TGTGCCAGCAGCCAAGACGGCGATACCGGCACTGAAGCTTTCTTT
CDR3aa: CASSQDGDTGTEAFF

d_gene: NA
v_gene: TRBV9
abundance: NA
j_gene: TRBJ2-2
CDR3nt: TGTGCCAGCAGCGGGAAGACAGGGAACACCGGGGAGCTGTTTTTT
CDR3aa: CASSGKTGNTGELFF

d_gene: TRBD2
v_gene: TRBV7-2
abundance: NA
j_gene: TRBJ2-7
CDR3nt: TGTGCCAGCAGCTTATCTAGTGCGGGAGGGTTTTCGTCCTACGAGCAGTACTTC
CDR3aa: CASSLSSAGGFSSYEQYF

d_gene: NA
v_gene: TRBV7-9
abundance: NA
j_gene: TRBJ2-5
CDR3nt: TGTGCCAGCAGCTTTCCTGAGGGTCGGGAGTCTCCAGAGACCCAGTACTTC
CDR3aa: CASSFPEGRESPETQYF

d_gene: NA
v_gene: TRBV20-1
abundance: few
j_gene: TRBJ1-1
CDR3nt: TGCAGTGCTAGTCCGAATAGGGTTGTCGTGGCAGCTTTCTTT
CDR3aa: CSASPNRVVVAAFF

d_gene: TRBD1
v_gene: TRBV28
abundance: few
j_gene: TRBJ1-3
CDR3nt: TGTGCCATAGGACAGGGAGGCTCTGGAAACACCATATATTTT
CDR3aa: CAIGQGGSGNTIYF

d_gene: TRBD1
v_gene: TRBV7-8
abundance: few
j_gene: TRBJ2-3
CDR3nt: TGTGCCAGCAGCTTGGACAGGGTGGAGGCCACAGATACGCAGTATTTT
CDR3aa: CASSLDRVEATDTQYF

d_gene: NA
v_gene: TRBV5-1
abundance: few
j_gene: TRBJ1-2
CDR3nt: TGCGCCAGCAGATTGGCCCATCGGGGCGATTCTAACTATGGCTACACCTTC
CDR3aa: CASRLAHRGDSNYGYTF